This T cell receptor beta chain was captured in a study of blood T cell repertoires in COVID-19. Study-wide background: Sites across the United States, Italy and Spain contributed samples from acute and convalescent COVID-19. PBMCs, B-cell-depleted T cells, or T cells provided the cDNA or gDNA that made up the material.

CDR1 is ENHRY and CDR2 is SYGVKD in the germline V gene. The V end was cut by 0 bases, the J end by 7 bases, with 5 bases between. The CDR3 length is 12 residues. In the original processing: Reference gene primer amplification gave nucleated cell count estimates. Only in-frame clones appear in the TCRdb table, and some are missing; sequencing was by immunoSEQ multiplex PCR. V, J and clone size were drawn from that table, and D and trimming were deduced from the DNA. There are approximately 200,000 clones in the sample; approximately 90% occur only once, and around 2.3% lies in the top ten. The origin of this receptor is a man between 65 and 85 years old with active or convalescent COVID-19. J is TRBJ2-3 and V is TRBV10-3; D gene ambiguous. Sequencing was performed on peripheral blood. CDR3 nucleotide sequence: TGTGCCATCAGTGAGTCACAGAATACGCAGTATTTT. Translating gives CAISESQNTQYF.